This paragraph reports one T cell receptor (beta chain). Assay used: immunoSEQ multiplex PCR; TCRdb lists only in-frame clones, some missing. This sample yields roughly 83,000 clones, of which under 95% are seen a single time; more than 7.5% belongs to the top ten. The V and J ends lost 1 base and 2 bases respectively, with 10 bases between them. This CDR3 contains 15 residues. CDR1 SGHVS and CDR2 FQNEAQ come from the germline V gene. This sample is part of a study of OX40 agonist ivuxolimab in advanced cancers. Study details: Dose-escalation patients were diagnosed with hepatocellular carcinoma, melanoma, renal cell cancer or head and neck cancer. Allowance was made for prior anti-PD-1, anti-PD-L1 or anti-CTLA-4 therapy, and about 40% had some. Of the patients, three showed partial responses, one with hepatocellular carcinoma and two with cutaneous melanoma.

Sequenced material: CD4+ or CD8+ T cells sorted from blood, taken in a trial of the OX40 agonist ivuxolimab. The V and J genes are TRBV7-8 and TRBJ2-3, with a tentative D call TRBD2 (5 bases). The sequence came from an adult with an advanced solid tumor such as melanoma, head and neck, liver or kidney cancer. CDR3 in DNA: TGTGCCAGCAGCTTAGTAGACTACCACACAGATACGCAGTATTTT. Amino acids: CASSLVDYHTDTQYF.